The 17 T cell receptor beta chains listed next were all sequenced from one sample in a study of cytomegalovirus exposure and HLA in healthy donors. PCR involved 60 Vbeta and 13 Jbeta primers. Clones were sequenced by immunoSEQ multiplex PCR, and TCRdb holds only the in-frame ones, with some missing. Its listing shows over 45,000 clones. Source material: PBMCs. The receptors derive from a woman in her thirties or forties in good health and CMV-seronegative.

The J gene is TRBJ1-1, the V gene TRBV27, with D hard to call. CDR1 MNHEY and CDR2 SMNVEV come from the germline V gene (reference sequence). Trimming left V 5 bases short and J 0 bases short, with 16 bases between. This CDR3 comprises 16 residues. The CDR3 sequence is CASSTLGRGLNTEAFF. CDR3 nucleotide sequence: TGTGCCAGCAGTACCCTGGGGAGAGGGTTGAACACTGAAGCTTTCTTT.

The chain recombines TRBV5-1 with TRBJ2-5; no clear D gene. The length of the CDR3 is 14 residues. Germline-derived CDR1 and CDR2 are SGHRS and YFSETQ. V was cut by 4 bases and J by 4 bases, with 14 bases left in between. The CDR3 spells CASSHPSSRETQYF. As DNA, the CDR3 is TGCGCCAGCAGCCACCCGAGTAGTCGAGAGACCCAGTACTTC.

The chain carries TRBV5-1 and TRBJ2-2; a possible D gene is TRBD1 (5 bases). This CDR3 contains 13 residues. Germline CDR1 and CDR2: SGHRS and YFSETQ. The V end lost 3 bases, the J end lost 4 bases, and 7 bases lay between the germline ends. CDR3 sequence reads: CASSYQGTGELFF. In DNA, the CDR3 is TGCGCCAGCAGCTATCAGGGCACCGGGGAGCTGTTTTTT.

This chain joins TRBV6-1 and TRBJ2-3; 7 nucleotides align to TRBD2. The junction had 7 bases not matched to a gene; V was cut back by 5 bases and J by 5 bases. Looked up from germline, CDR1 is MNHNS and CDR2 is SASEGT. There are 14 residues in the CDR3. CDR3 bases: TGTGCCAGCAGTAGGGGCGGGAGCGGAGATACGCAGTATTTT. It specifies CASSRGGSGDTQYF.

The chain couples TRBV18 to TRBJ2-1, with TRBD2 matching over 7 bases. After removal of 3 bases from V and 1 base from J, the junction contained 6 bases not matched to a gene. This CDR3 is built from 16 residues. CDR1 and CDR2 (germline): KGHSH, LQKENI. In nucleotides, the CDR3 is TGTGCCAGCTCACCGAGGGTAGCGGGTTCCTACAATGAGCAGTTCTTC. This encodes CASSPRVAGSYNEQFF.

This rearrangement joins TRBV6-1 to TRBJ1-6; 9 nucleotides line up with TRBD1. CDR1 and CDR2 from the germline V gene are MNHNS and SASEGT. The CDR3 is 14 amino acids. The V gene end was trimmed by 4 bases and the J gene end by 5 bases; junction bases not matched to a gene: 0. For the CDR3, the DNA is TGTGCCAGCAGTGGGACAGGGGATAATTCACCCCTCCACTTT. Protein product: CASSGTGDNSPLHF.

The rearrangement uses TRBV2 and TRBJ2-5; D perhaps matches TRBD2 (6 bases). The CDR3 covers 13 residues. Germline CDR1 reads SNHLY; CDR2 reads FYNNEI. Trimming left V 5 bases short and J 4 bases short, with 11 bases between. CDR3 sequence: CASSLRGAETQYF. CDR3 nucleotides: TGTGCCAGCAGTTTGCGGGGCGCAGAGACCCAGTACTTC.

The chain uses TRBV5-4 and TRBJ2-3; tentatively, D is TRBD1 (5 bases). Trimming took 0 bases from V and 2 from J, leaving 10 bases between them. There are 15 residues in the CDR3. In germline, CDR1 is SGHNT, CDR2 YYREEE (reference sequence). DNA of the CDR3: TGTGCCAGCAGCTTGGGGGTGACAGCCACAGATACGCAGTATTTT. It is translated as CASSLGVTATDTQYF. Complete variable domain (other parts from reference TRBV5-4 and TRBJ2-3): ETGVTQSPTHLIKTRGQQVTLRCSSQSGHNTVSWYQQALGQGPQFIFQYYREEENGRGNFPPRFSGLQFPNYSSELNVNALELDDSALYLCASSLGVTATDTQYFGPGTRLTVL.

The chain employs TRBV7-6 and TRBJ2-1; D is possibly TRBD1 (6 bases). The germline gives CDR1 SGHVS, CDR2 FNYEAQ. The CDR3 is made up of 15 amino acids. V lost 5 bases and J lost 6, with 17 bases in between. The CDR3 sequence: CASSPVGARSNEQFF. CDR3 DNA: TGTGCCAGCAGCCCCGTGGGGGCCCGTAGCAATGAGCAGTTCTTC.

The chain combines TRBV14 with TRBJ1-1; D unresolved. CDR1 and CDR2 from the germline V gene are SGHDN and FVKESK. V was shortened by 2 bases and J by 5 bases, with 12 bases between the two germline ends. This CDR3 has 14 residues. Written as DNA, the CDR3 is TGTGCCAGCAGCCAACGGTCGGGAGATACTGAAGCTTTCTTT. Its protein product is CASSQRSGDTEAFF.

This sequence joins TRBV29-1 and TRBJ2-7; TRBD1 agrees at 8 bases. The V segment lost 3 bases and the J segment 6 bases; nucleotides outside the gene matches: 4. The CDR3 consists of 12 residues. Per the germline V gene, CDR1 is SQVTM and CDR2 is ANQGSEA. The CDR3 protein is CSVDTGGREQYF. The CDR3 DNA reads TGCAGCGTTGATACAGGGGGGCGCGAGCAGTACTTC.

The gene calls are TRBV11-3 and TRBJ1-2, with 7 bases identical to TRBD1. V dropped 1 base and J dropped 8; count of bases not matched to a gene: 7. The CDR3 has 14 residues. Germline assignment: CDR1 SGHNT and CDR2 YENEEA. In DNA form, the CDR3 reads TGTGCCAGCAGCTTAGTCCTTGGAGGGGGCGGCTACACCTTC. Its protein product is CASSLVLGGGGYTF. Full variable domain (outside the CDR3, taken from reference TRBV11-3 and TRBJ1-2): EAGVVQSPRYKIIEKKQPVAFWCNPISGHNTLYWYLQNLGQGPELLIRYENEEAVDDSQLPKDRFSAERLKGVDSTLKIQPAELGDSAVYLCASSLVLGGGGYTFGSGTRLTVV.

V and J are TRBV27 and TRBJ1-2; possible D gene TRBD1, 5 bases. The germline V and J ends were trimmed by 2 bases and 6 bases, with 13 bases remaining between them. The CDR3 contains 14 residues. The germline CDR1 and CDR2 sequences are MNHEY and SMNVEV (reference sequence). The DNA of the CDR3 is TGTGCCAGCAGTTTAGACGGCAGGGTGAATGGCTACACCTTC. Protein product: CASSLDGRVNGYTF.

V and J are TRBV11-3 and TRBJ2-1; maybe TRBD2 (7 bases). Trimming removed 0 bases at V and 0 bases at J, with 9 bases between. CDR3 size: 16 residues. In germline, CDR1 is SGHNT, CDR2 YENEEA. CDR3 sequence: CASSLEGGGSYNEQFF. The CDR3 DNA is TGTGCCAGCAGCTTAGAGGGAGGGGGCTCCTACAATGAGCAGTTCTTC.

CDR3 sequence: CASSLPGNTEAFF. The CDR3 DNA is TGTGCCAGCAGCCTCCCAGGAAACACTGAAGCTTTCTTT. V usage is TRBV7-9 and J usage is TRBJ1-1; no reliable D call. Germline V lookup: CDR1 SEHNR, CDR2 FQNEAQ (reference sequence). The V gene lost 5 bases and the J gene lost 2 bases, with 9 bases spanning the gap. The CDR3 runs 13 residues. Combining the CDR3 with reference TRBV7-9 and TRBJ1-1 gives the whole variable domain DTGVSQNPRHKITKRGQNVTFRCDPISEHNRLYWYRQTLGQGPEFLTYFQNEAQLEKSRLLSDRFSAERPKGSFSTLEIQRTEQGDSAMYLCASSLPGNTEAFFGQGTRLTVV.

The gene calls are TRBV4-3 and TRBJ1-3; D not certain. The CDR3 spans 18 residues. Germline V gene data show CDR1 as LGHNA and CDR2 as YSLEER. The V end lost 0 bases, the J end lost 0 bases, and 15 bases lay between the germline ends. CDR3 protein: CASSQDENSRLSGNTIYF. The CDR3 DNA reads as TGCGCCAGCAGCCAAGATGAGAACAGCAGGCTCTCTGGAAACACCATATATTTT.

For this clone: The germline gene is not matched at one end of the junction; a read error may be the cause. This chain uses TRBV19 with TRBJ2-3; 12 nucleotides align to TRBD2. In germline, CDR1 is LNHDA, CDR2 SQIVND (reference sequence). The CDR3 has 16 residues. The CDR3, as DNA: TGTACCAGTAGTACCACTAGCGGGGGGATCACAGATACGCAGTATTTT. Its protein is CTSSTTSGGITDTQYF.